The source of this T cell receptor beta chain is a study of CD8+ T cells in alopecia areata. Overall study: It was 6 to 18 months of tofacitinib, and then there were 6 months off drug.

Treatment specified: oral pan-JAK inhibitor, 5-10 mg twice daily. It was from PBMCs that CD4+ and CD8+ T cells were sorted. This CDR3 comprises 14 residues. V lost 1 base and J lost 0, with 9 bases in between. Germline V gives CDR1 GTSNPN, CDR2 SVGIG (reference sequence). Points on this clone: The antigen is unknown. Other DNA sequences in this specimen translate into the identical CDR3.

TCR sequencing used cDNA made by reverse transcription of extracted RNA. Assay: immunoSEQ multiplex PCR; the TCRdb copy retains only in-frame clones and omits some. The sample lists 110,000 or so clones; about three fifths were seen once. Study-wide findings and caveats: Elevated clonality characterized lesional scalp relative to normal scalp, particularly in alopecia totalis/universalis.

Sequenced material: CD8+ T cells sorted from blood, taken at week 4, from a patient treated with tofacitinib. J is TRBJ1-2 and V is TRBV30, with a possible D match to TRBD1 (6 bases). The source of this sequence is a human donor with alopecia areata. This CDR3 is CAWSETGANYGYTF. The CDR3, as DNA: TGTGCCTGGAGTGAGACAGGAGCTAACTATGGCTACACCTTC. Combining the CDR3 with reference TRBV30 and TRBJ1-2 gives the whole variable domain SQTIHQWPATLVQPVGSPLSLECTVEGTSNPNLYWYRQAAGRGLQLLFYSVGIGQISSEVPQNLSASRPQDRQFILSSKKLLLSDSGFYLCAWSETGANYGYTFGSGTRLTVV.